This T cell receptor (beta chain) was sequenced during a study of CD8 T cells in ankylosing spondylitis. Findings and caveats of the study: Among TCR beta sequences, a motif of several highly homologous variants appeared characteristic of ankylosing spondylitis blood. According to the report, clones linked to the disease were significantly enriched in matched synovial fluid samples taken from ankylosing spondylitis patients.

V dropped 2 bases and J dropped 8 bases, with 10 bases sitting between them. From germline, CDR1 is MNHEY and CDR2 SVGAGI. This CDR3 is 13 amino acids long. Libraries of TCR beta came from quantitative 5'-RACE with molecular barcodes. MiXCR, applied by TCRdb to the 5' RACE reads, yields one record per CDR3 protein. Altogether under 850,000 distinct CDR3 sequences are present, around 19% being singletons, with the ten largest covering 19%. This clonotype was seen only a few times. Its antigen remains unidentified. This TCR came from a male donor with ankylosing spondylitis. The chain recombines TRBV6-5 with TRBJ2-1; tentatively, D is TRBD1 (5 bases). The material sequenced was blood, either unsorted or a sorted T cell fraction (not recorded which). The CDR3 spells CASSYERRDEQFF. CDR3 in DNA: TGTGCCAGCAGTTACGAACGCAGGGATGAGCAGTTCTTC.